This T cell receptor beta chain came from a study of shared clonotypes between healthy human individuals. Findings of the study overall: Naive CD4 clonotypes overlapped across a few donors at 4.5% to 5.5%. A reduction in generation probabilities was seen for non-shared clonotypes relative to those shared by all four donors.

Cells designated naive CD8 were CD45RO-negative and were positively selected for CCR7, with terminally differentiated effector memory CD45RA+ cells excluded. Donors comprised healthy HIV-negative adults lacking recent acute infections or vaccinations. The CDR3 sequence is 16 residues long. V lost 3 bases to trimming and J lost 8 bases; unmatched junction nucleotides: 9. Germline V lookup: CDR1 MGHRA, CDR2 YSYEKL. Produced via immunoSEQ multiplex PCR; TCRdb's table is partial and in-frame only. The sample lists about 2.1 million clones; 90% to 95% were seen once. For this clone: Its target is unknown.

The receptor was derived from a man aged 18 to 30 in good health. Some clones in this sample may be carry-over from other donors' samples. The gene calls are TRBV4-1 and TRBJ2-1, with 11 bases identical to TRBD2. The specimen was naive CD8+ T cells from PBMCs. The CDR3 region has the DNA TGCGCCAGCAGCCAGGGACTAGCGGAGGAGGCCCATGAGCAGTTCTTC. It codes for CASSQGLAEEAHEQFF.